Detailed here is one T cell receptor (beta chain). After removal of 2 bases from V and 8 bases from J, the junction contained 8 bases not matched to a gene. The germline gives CDR1 KGHSH, CDR2 LQKENI. The CDR3 totals 15 residues. The source of the sample is a study of blood T cell repertoires in COVID-19. In the original analysis: Quantification of nucleated cells was approximated via reference gene primer amplification. Generated by immunoSEQ multiplex PCR, the TCRdb table keeps only in-frame clones and is missing some. V and J calls plus clone size are reproduced from that table; the DNA served to infer D and trimming. This table has about 110,000 clones, over 60% appearing once.

The sequenced material came from peripheral blood. V and J are TRBV18 and TRBJ1-2, with 10 bases aligning to TRBD1. This receptor was taken from an elderly woman with acute or convalescent COVID-19. This CDR3 reads CASSPNKDRGGGYTF. CDR3 in DNA: TGTGCCAGCTCACCAAACAAGGACAGGGGGGGAGGCTACACCTTC.